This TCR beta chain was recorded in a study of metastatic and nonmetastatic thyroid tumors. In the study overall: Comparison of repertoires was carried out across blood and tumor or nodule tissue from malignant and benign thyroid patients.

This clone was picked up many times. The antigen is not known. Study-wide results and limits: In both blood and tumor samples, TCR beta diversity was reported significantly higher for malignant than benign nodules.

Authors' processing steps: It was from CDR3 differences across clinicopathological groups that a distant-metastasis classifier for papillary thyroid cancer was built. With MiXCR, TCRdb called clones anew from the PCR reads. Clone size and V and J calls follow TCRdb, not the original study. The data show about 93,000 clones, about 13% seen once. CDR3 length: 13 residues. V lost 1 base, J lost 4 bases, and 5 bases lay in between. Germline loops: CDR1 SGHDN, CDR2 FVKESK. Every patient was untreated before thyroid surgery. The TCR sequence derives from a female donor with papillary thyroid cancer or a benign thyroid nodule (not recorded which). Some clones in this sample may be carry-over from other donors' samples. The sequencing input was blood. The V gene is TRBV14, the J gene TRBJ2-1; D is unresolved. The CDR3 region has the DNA TGTGCCAGCAGCCAAGCAGTTTACAATGAGCAGTTCTTC. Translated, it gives CASSQAVYNEQFF.